Detailed here is one T cell receptor beta chain. This CDR3 has 21 residues. V dropped 2 bases and J dropped 4; count of bases not matched to a gene: 23. CDR1 and CDR2 from the germline V gene are SGDLS and YYNGEE. The CDR3 regions of TCR beta were amplified from RNA transcripts. TCR CDR3 regions were first amplified by RT-PCR with HTBI primers. TCRdb reprocessed the multiplex PCR reads via MiXCR and lists one record per CDR3 protein. The sample lists 500,000 to 600,000 distinct CDR3 sequences, 46% occurring once. This specimen belongs to a study of T cells in Graves' hyperthyroidism and ophthalmopathy.

The chain joins TRBV9 to TRBJ2-7; TRBD2 matches 11 bases. Sequencing was performed on peripheral blood or thyroid tissue (not recorded which). This clonotype was sampled from a woman in her late teens or twenties with Graves' hyperthyroidism. CDR3: CASSVSGRASGGAKIGYEQYF. The DNA for the CDR3 is TGTGCCAGCAGCGTTAGCGGGAGGGCCTCGGGGGGCGCAAAGATAGGGTACGAGCAGTACTTC.